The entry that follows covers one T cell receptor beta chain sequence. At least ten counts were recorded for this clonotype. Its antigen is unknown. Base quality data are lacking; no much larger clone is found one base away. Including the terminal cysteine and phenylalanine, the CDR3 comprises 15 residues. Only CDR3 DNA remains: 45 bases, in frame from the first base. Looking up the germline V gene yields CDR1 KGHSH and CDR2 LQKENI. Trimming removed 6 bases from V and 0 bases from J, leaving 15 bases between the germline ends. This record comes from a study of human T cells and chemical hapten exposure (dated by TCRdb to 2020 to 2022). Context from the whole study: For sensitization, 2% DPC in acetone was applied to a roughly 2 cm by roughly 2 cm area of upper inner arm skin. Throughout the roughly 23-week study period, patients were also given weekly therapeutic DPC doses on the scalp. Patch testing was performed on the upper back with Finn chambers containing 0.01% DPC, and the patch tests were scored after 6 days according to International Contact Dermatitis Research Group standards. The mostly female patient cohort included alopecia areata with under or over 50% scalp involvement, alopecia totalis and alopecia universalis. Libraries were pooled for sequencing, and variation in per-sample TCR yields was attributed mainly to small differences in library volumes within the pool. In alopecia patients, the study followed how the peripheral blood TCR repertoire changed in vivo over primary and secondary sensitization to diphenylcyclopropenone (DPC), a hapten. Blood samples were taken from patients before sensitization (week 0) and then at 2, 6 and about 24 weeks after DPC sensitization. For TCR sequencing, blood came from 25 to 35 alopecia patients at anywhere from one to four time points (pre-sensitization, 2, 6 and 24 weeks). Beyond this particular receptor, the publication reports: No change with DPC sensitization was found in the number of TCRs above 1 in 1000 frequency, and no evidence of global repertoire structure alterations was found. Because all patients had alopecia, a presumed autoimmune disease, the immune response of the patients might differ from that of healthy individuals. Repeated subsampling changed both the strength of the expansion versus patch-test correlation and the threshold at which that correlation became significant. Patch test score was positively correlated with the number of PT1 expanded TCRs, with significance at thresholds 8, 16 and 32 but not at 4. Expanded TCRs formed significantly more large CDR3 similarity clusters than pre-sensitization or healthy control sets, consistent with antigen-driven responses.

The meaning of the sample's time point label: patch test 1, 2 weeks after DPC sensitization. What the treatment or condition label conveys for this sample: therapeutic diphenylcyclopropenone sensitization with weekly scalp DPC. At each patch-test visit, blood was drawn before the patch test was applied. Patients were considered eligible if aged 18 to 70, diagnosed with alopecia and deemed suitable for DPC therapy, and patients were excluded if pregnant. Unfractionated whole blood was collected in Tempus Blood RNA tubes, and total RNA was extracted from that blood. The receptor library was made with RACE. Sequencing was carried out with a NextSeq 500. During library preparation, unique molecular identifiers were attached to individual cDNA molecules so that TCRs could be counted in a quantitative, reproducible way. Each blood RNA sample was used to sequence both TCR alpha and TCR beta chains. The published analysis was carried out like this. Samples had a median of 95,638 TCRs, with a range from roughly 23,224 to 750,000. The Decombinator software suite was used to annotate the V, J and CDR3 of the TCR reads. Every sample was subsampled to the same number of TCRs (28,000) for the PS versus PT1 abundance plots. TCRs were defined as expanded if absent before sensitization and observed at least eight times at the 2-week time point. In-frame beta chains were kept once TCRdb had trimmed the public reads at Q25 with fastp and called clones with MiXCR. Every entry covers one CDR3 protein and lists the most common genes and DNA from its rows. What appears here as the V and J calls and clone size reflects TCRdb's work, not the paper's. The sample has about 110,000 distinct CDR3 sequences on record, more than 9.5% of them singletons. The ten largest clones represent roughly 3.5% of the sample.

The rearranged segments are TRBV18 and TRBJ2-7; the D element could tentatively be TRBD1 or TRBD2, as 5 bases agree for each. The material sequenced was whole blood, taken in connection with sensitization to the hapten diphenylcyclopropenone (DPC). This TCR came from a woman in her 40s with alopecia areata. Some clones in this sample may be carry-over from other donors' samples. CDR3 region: CASSRGKGRSYEQYF. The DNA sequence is TGTGCCAGCTCCCGAGGGAAGGGGCGCTCCTACGAGCAGTACTTC.